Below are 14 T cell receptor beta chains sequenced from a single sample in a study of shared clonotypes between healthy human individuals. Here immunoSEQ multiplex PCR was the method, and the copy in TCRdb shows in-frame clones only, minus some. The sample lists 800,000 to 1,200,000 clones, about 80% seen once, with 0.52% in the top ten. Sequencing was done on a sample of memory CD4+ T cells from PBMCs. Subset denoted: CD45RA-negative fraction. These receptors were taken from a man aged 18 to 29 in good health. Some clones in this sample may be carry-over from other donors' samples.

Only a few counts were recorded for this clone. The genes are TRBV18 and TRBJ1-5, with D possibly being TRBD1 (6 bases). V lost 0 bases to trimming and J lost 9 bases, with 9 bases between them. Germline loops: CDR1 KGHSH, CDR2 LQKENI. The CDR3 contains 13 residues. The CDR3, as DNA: TGTGCCAGCTCACCACCCGACAGGCCGCCCCAGCATTTT. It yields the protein CASSPPDRPPQHF.

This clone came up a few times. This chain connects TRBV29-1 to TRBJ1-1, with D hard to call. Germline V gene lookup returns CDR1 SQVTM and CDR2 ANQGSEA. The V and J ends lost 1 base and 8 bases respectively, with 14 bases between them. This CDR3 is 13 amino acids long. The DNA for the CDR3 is TGCAGCGTTGAAGGCGCGTCATCCAAGGAAGCTTTCTTT. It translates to CSVEGASSKEAFF.

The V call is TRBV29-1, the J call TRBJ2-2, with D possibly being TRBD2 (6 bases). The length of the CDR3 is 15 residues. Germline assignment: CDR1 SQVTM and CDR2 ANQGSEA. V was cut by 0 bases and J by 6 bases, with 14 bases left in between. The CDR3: CSVEDNLEGPGELFF. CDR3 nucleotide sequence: TGCAGCGTTGAAGATAACCTGGAGGGACCCGGGGAGCTGTTTTTT.

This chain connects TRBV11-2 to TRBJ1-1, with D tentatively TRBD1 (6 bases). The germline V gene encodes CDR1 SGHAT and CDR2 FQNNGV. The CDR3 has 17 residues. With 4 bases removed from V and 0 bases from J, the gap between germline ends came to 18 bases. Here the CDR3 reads CASSSHPRGRMNTEAFF. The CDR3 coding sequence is TGTGCCAGCAGCTCTCACCCCAGGGGAAGGATGAACACTGAAGCTTTCTTT.

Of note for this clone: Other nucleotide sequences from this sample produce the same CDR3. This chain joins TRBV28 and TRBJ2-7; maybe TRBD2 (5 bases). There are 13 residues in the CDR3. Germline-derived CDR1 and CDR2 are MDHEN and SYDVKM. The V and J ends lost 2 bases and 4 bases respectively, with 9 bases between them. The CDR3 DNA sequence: TGTGCCAGCAGTTTAGAGGGAAGTTACGAGCAGTACTTC. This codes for CASSLEGSYEQYF.

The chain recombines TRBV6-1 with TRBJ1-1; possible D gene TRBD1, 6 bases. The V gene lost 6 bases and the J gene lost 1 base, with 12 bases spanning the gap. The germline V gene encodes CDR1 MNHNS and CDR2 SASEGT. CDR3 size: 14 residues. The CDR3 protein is CASSFGGRNTEAFF. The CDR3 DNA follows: TGTGCCAGCAGCTTTGGGGGGCGGAACACTGAAGCTTTCTTT.

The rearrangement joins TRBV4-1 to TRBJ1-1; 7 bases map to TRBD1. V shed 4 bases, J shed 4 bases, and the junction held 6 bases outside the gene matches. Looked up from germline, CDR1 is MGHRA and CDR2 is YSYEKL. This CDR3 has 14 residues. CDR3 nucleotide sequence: TGCGCCAGCAGCCCCACAGGGGCGTTCACTGAAGCTTTCTTT. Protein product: CASSPTGAFTEAFF.

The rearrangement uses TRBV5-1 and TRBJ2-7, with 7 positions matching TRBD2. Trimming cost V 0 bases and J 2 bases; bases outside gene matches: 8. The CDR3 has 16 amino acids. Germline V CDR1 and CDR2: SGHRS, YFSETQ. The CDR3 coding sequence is TGCGCCAGCAGCTTGGGAGCGGGAACCGGCCCCTACGAGCAGTACTTC. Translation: CASSLGAGTGPYEQYF.

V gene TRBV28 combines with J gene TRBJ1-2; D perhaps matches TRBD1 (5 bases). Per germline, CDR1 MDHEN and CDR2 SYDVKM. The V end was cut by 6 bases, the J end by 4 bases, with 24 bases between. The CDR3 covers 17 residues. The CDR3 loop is CASRSSPGTDSRYGYTF. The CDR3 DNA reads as TGTGCCAGCAGGTCGAGTCCCGGGACGGATTCTCGCTATGGCTACACCTTC.

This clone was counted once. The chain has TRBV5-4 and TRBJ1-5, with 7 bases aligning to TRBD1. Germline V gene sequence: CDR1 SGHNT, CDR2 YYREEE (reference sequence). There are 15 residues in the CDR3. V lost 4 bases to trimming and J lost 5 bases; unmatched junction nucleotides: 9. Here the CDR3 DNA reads TGTGCCAGCAGCCGCGACAGGGCTGCCGATCAGCCCCAGCATTTT. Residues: CASSRDRAADQPQHF.

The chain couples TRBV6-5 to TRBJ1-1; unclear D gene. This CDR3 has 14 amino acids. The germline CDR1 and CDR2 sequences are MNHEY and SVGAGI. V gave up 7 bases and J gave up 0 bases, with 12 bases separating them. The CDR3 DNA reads TGTGCCAGCACCCCACCAGGCATGAACACTGAAGCTTTCTTT. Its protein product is CASTPPGMNTEAFF.

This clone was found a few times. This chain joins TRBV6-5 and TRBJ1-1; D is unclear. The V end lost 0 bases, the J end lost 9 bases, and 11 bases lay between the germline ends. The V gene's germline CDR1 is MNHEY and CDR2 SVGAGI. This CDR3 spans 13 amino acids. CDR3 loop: CASSYSPWAQAFF. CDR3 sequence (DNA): TGTGCCAGCAGTTACTCGCCGTGGGCCCAAGCTTTCTTT.

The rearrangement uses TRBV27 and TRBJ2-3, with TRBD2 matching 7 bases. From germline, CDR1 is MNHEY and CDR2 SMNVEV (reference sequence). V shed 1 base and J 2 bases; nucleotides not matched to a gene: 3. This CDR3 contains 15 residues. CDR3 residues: CASSLWQRDTDTQYF. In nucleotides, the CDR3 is TGTGCCAGCAGTTTATGGCAGCGGGACACAGATACGCAGTATTTT.

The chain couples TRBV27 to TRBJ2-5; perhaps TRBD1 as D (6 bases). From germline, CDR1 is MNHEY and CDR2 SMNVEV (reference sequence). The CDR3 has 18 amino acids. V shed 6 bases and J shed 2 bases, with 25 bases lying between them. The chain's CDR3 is CASSGTSADRSTQETQYF. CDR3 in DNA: TGTGCCAGCAGCGGAACCTCTGCCGACAGGTCAACTCAAGAGACCCAGTACTTC.